The next 2 T cell receptor beta chains were all read from a single sample in a study of CD8 T cells in ankylosing spondylitis. General study results and limits: Seemingly distinctive of ankylosing spondylitis blood was a TCR beta motif formed by eight highly homologous variants.

TCRdb reanalysed the 5' RACE reads using MiXCR and keeps one entry per CDR3 protein. The sample includes about 540,000 distinct CDR3 sequences, 12% of them seen just once. These receptors have no known antigen. Sequencing was performed on blood, either unsorted or a sorted T cell fraction (not recorded which). The source is a male donor with ankylosing spondylitis.

This clonotype has just a few counts. V is TRBV5-8 and J is TRBJ1-2; D is possibly TRBD1 (6 bases). This CDR3 is 11 amino acids long. In germline, CDR1 is SGHTS, CDR2 YDEGEE. The ends were cut back, 2 bases at V and 13 bases at J, with 12 bases in the middle. The CDR3 sequence is CASSLWGAITF. CDR3 in DNA: TGTGCCAGCAGCTTATGGGGGGCGATCACCTTC. The full variable domain, rest sourced from reference TRBV5-8 and TRBJ1-2, is EAGVTQSPTHLIKTRGQQATLRCSPISGHTSVYWYQQALGLGLQFLLWYDEGEERNRGNFPPRFSGRQFPNYSSELNVNALELEDSALYLCASSLWGAITFGSGTRLTVV.

The V call is TRBV20-1, the J call TRBJ2-1; 7 bases match TRBD2. The CDR3 contains 17 residues. The J segment lost 6 bases and the V segment lost 0 bases, leaving 14 bases of the junction unmatched. CDR1 and CDR2 from the germline V gene are DFQATT and SNEGSKA (reference sequence). CDR3 residues: CSARDLGGGSPVNEQFF. The CDR3 DNA reads as TGCAGTGCTAGAGATTTAGGTGGCGGGAGCCCCGTCAATGAGCAGTTCTTC.